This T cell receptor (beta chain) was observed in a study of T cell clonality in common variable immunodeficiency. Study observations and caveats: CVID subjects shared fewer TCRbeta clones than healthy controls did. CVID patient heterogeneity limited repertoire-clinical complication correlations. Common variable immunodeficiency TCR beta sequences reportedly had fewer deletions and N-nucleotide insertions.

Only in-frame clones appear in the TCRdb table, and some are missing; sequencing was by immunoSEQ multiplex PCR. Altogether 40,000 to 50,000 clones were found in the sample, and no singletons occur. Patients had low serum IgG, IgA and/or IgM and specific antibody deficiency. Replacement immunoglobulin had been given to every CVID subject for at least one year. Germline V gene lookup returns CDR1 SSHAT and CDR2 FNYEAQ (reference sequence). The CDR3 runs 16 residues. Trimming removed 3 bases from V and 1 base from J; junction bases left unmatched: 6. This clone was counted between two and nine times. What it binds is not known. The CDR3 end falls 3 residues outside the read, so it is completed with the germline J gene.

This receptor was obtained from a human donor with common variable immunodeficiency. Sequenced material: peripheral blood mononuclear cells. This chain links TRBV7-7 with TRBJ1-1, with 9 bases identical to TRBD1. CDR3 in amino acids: CASSLEQGAGNTEAFF. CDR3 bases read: TGTGCCAGCAGCTTGGAACAGGGGGCCGGGAACACTGAA.